This TCR beta chain stems from a study of blood T cell repertoires in COVID-19. Assay: immunoSEQ multiplex PCR; the TCRdb copy retains only in-frame clones and omits some. The profile covers 130,000 or so clones, with about four fifths appearing a single time and 10% to 15% taken by the ten largest. Germline CDR1 GTSNPN, CDR2 SVGIG (reference sequence). The V gene lost 5 bases and the J gene lost 12 bases, with 14 bases spanning the gap. The CDR3 totals 12 residues. Sequenced material: peripheral blood. The chain carries TRBV30 and TRBJ1-6, with D maybe TRBD1 (5 bases). The receptor comes from a woman aged 55-69 years with acute or convalescent COVID-19. The CDR3 loop reads CAWGAPQEPLHF. CDR3 DNA: TGTGCCTGGGGGGCCCCCCAGGAACCCCTCCACTTT.